The next 2 T cell receptor beta chains were all read from a single sample in a study of control samples from healthy donors and cancer patients. Produced via immunoSEQ multiplex PCR; TCRdb's table is partial and in-frame only. The table records about 140,000 clones, around nine tenths of them present only once. What was sequenced was blood. Receptors were obtained from a man aged 25 to 45 in good health.

The V call is TRBV11-3, the J call TRBJ2-5, with 8 bases aligning to TRBD2. There are 17 residues in the CDR3. The germline V gene encodes CDR1 SGHNT and CDR2 YENEEA. The junction had 8 bases not matched to a gene; V was cut back by 2 bases and J by 0 bases. Here the CDR3 DNA reads TGTGCCAGCAGCTTAAGTTGGCGGGAGGAACACCAAGAGACCCAGTACTTC. Protein product: CASSLSWREEHQETQYF.

CDR3 loop: CASSFETGGPYEQFF. DNA of the CDR3: TGTGCCAGCAGCTTCGAGACGGGAGGGCCGTATGAGCAGTTCTTC. The chain has TRBV2 and TRBJ2-1; TRBD2 matches 8 bases. V trimming: 6 bases; J trimming: 8 bases; junction bases outside the gene matches: 12. Looked up from germline, CDR1 is SNHLY and CDR2 is FYNNEI. CDR3 length: 15 amino acids.